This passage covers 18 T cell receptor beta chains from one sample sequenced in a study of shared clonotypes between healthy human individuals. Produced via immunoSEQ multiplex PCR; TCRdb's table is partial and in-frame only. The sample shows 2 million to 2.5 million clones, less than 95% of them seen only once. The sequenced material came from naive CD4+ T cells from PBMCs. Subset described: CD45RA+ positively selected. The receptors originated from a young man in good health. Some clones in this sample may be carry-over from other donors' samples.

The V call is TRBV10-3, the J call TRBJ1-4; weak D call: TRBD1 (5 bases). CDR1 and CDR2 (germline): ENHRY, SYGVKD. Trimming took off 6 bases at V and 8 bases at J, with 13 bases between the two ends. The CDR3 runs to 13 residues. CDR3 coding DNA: TGTGCCATCAGGGGACGGTCTGAGGAAAAACTGTTTTTT. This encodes CAIRGRSEEKLFF.

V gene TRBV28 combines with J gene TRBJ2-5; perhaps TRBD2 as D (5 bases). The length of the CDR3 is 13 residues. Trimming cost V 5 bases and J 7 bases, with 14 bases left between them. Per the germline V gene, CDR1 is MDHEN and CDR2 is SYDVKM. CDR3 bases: TGTGCCAGCAGTCAGCCCGGGGTAGCGACCCAGTACTTC. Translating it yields CASSQPGVATQYF.

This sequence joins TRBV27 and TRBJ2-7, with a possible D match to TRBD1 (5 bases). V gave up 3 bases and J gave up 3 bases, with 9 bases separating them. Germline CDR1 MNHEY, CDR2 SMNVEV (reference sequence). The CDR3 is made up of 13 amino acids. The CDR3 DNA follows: TGTGCCAGCAGTTTCGGCAGGGTCTACGAGCAGTACTTC. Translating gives CASSFGRVYEQYF.

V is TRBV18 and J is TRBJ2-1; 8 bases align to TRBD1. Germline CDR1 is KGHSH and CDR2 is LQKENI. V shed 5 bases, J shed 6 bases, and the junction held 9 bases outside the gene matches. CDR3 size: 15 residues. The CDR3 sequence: CASSSGQGGVNEQFF. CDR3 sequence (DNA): TGTGCCAGCTCATCCGGACAGGGCGGGGTCAATGAGCAGTTCTTC.

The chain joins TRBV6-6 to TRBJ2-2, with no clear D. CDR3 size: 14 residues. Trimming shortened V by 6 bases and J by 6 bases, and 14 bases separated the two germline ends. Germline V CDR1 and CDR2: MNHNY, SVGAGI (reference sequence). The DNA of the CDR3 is TGTGCCAGCAGCGAGACCCATGGGTCCGGGGAGCTGTTTTTT. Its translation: CASSETHGSGELFF.

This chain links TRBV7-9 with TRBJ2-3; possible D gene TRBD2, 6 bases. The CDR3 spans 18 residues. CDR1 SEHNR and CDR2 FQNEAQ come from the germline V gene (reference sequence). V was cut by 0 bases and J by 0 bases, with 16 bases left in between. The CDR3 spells CASSLAAGAVPSTDTQYF. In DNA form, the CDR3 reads TGTGCCAGCAGCTTAGCAGCGGGCGCCGTCCCTAGCACAGATACGCAGTATTTT.

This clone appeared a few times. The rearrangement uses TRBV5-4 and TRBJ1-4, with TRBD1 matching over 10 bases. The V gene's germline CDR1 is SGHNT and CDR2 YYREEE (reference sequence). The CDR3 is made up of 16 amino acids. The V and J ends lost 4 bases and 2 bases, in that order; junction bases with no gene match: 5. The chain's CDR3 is CASSTDRGHTNEKLFF. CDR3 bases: TGTGCCAGCAGCACAGACAGGGGGCACACTAATGAAAAACTGTTTTTT. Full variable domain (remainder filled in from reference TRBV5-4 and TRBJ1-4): ETGVTQSPTHLIKTRGQQVTLRCSSQSGHNTVSWYQQALGQGPQFIFQYYREEENGRGNFPPRFSGLQFPNYSSELNVNALELDDSALYLCASSTDRGHTNEKLFFGSGTQLSVL.

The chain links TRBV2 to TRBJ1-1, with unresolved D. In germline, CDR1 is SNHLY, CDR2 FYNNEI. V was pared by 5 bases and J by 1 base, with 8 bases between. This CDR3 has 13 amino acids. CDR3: CASSLEGNTEAFF. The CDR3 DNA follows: TGTGCCAGCAGTCTAGAGGGGAACACTGAAGCTTTCTTT.

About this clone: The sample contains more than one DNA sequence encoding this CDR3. CDR3: CASSLVGETQYF. As DNA, the CDR3 is TGTGCCAGCAGCTTAGTTGGCGAGACCCAGTACTTC. V usage is TRBV7-2 and J usage is TRBJ2-5; D remains ambiguous. The CDR3 length is 12 residues. Trimming removed 1 base at V and 5 bases at J, with 5 bases between. Looked up from germline, CDR1 is SGHTA and CDR2 is FQGNSA. The variable domain in full, with the rest retrieved from reference TRBV7-2 and TRBJ2-5, is GAGVSQSPSNKVTEKGKDVELRCDPISGHTALYWYRQSLGQGLEFLIYFQGNSAPDKSGLPSDRFSAERTGGSVSTLTIQRTQQEDSAVYLCASSLVGETQYFGPGTRLLVL.

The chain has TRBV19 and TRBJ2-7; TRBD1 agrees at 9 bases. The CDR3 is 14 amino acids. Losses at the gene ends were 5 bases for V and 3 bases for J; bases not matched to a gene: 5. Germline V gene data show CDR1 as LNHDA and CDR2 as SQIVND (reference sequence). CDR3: CASSSTGGFYEQYF. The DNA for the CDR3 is TGTGCCAGTAGTTCGACAGGGGGGTTCTACGAGCAGTACTTC.

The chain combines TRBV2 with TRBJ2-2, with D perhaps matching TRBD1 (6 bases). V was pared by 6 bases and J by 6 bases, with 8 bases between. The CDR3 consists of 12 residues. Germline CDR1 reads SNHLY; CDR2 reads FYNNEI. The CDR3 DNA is TGTGCCAGCAGGGGACAACCCGGGGAGCTGTTTTTT. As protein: CASRGQPGELFF.

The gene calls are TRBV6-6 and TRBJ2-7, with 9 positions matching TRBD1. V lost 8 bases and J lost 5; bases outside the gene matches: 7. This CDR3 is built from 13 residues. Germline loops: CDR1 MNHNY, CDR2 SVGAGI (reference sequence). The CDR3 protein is CASQQGTGHEQYF. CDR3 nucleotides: TGTGCCAGCCAACAAGGGACAGGGCACGAGCAGTACTTC.

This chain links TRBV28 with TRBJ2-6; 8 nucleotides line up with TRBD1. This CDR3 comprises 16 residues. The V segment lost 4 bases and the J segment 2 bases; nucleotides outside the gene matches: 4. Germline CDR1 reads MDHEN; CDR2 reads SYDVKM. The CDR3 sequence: CASSSTGATGANVLTF. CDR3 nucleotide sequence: TGTGCCAGCAGTTCGACAGGGGCCACTGGGGCCAACGTCCTGACTTTC.

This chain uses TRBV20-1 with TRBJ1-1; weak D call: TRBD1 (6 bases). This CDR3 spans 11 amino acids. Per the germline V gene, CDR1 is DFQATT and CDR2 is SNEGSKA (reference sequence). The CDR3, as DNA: TGCTCGACAGGCACGGACACTGAAGCTTTCTTT. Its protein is CSTGTDTEAFF.

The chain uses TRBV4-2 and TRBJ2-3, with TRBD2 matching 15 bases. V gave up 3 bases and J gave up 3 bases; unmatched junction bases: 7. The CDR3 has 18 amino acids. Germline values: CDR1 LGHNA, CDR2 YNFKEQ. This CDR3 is CASSHGTSGRPITDTQYF. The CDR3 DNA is TGTGCCAGCAGCCATGGGACTAGCGGGAGGCCGATAACAGATACGCAGTATTTT.

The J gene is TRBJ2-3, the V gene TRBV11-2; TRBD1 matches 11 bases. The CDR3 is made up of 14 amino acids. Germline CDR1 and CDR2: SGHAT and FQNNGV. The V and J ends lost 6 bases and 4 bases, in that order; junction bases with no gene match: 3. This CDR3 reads CASSPGQGADTQYF. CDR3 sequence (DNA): TGTGCCAGCAGTCCGGGACAGGGGGCAGATACGCAGTATTTT.

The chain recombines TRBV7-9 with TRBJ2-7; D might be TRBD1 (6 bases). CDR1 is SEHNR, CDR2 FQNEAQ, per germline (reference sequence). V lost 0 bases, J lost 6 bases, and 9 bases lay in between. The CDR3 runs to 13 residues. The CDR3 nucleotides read TGTGCCAGCAGCTTAGCCACAGGGACCGAGCAGTACTTC. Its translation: CASSLATGTEQYF.

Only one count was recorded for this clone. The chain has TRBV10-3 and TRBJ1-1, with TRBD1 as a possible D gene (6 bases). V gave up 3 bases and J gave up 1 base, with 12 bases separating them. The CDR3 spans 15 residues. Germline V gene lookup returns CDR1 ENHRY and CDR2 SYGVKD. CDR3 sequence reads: CAISDFTGRNTEAFF. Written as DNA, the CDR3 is TGTGCCATCAGTGATTTCACAGGGAGGAACACTGAAGCTTTCTTT.